These 22 T cell receptor beta chains originate from one sample sequenced in a study of vaccination and CD4 T cells after COVID-19. Treatment defined: approximately nine-day PBMC culture with coronavirus spike peptide pools or control peptides (ViraFEST assay). The Oncomine TCR Beta short-read assay was applied to DNA of cultured CD4+ T cells. TCRdb re-called the PCR reads with MiXCR, one entry per CDR3 protein. Of 9,500 to 15,000 distinct CDR3 sequences in the sample, 50% to 60% were seen once. The antigens for these receptors are not known. The sample comprised CD4+ T cells from blood, cultured in vitro. The receptors stem from a human donor who had recovered from COVID-19.

The chain employs TRBV7-8 and TRBJ2-3; 8 bases match TRBD2. CDR3 length: 16 residues. Germline V gives CDR1 SGHVS, CDR2 FQNEAQ. V was pared by 2 bases and J by 0 bases, with 4 bases of the junction left unmatched. This CDR3 reads CASSLRSGTSTDTQYF. The CDR3 DNA reads TGTGCCAGCAGCTTACGTAGCGGGACAAGCACAGATACGCAGTATTTT.

The rearrangement joins TRBV6-2 or TRBV6-3 to TRBJ2-5; 14 bases map to TRBD2. Trimming cost V 8 bases and J 3 bases; bases outside gene matches: 11. CDR1 and CDR2 from the germline V gene are MNHEY and SVGEGT. CDR3 size: 17 residues. CDR3 DNA: TGTGCCAGCGATACCGGGACTAGCGGGAGCCTCAAAGAGACCCAGTACTTC. Its translation is CASDTGTSGSLKETQYF.

This clonotype appeared a few times. This chain uses TRBV20-1 with TRBJ1-6, with 8 bases fitting TRBD1. This CDR3 region has 16 residues. V shed 5 bases, J shed 0 bases, and the junction held 6 bases outside the gene matches. Germline lookup yields CDR1 DFQATT and CDR2 SNEGSKA (reference sequence). The CDR3 protein is CSAEGDRSSYNSPLHF. In nucleotides, the CDR3 is TGCAGTGCTGAGGGGGACAGGAGCTCCTATAATTCACCCCTCCACTTT.

The J gene is TRBJ2-1, the V gene TRBV20-1, with TRBD2 identical over 10 bases. The germline gives CDR1 DFQATT, CDR2 SNEGSKA (reference sequence). Germline trimming cut 1 base from V and 3 bases from J; bases unmatched to any gene: 6. The CDR3 is 16 amino acids. The CDR3 nucleotides read TGCAGTGCTAGAGTAGCGGGAGGTGTTATCTACAATGAGCAGTTCTTC. It is translated as CSARVAGGVIYNEQFF.

This chain's CDR3 is CASSGGLRGTEAFF. Here the CDR3 DNA reads TGTGCCAGCAGTGGTGGACTGCGGGGCACTGAAGCTTTCTTT. The chain joins TRBV2 to TRBJ1-1; D not resolved. Trimming pared 4 bases from V and 4 bases from J, leaving 13 bases between. This CDR3 is built from 14 residues. Looked up from germline, CDR1 is SNHLY and CDR2 is FYNNEI.

This clonotype was observed once. The chain recombines TRBV28 with TRBJ1-1, with a tentative D call TRBD1 (5 bases). This CDR3 is built from 15 residues. The germline gives CDR1 MDHEN, CDR2 SYDVKM. The ends were cut back, 4 bases at V and 6 bases at J, with 18 bases in the middle. The CDR3 nucleotides are TGTGCCAGCAGTTCCGGTGGAGGGGCGGTGGCTGAAGCTTTCTTT. Protein sequence: CASSSGGGAVAEAFF.

The chain recombines TRBV20-1 with TRBJ1-5; the match to TRBD1 covers 7 bases. The length of the CDR3 is 14 residues. Germline lookup yields CDR1 DFQATT and CDR2 SNEGSKA (reference sequence). Unmatched junction bases numbered 5, after V lost 2 bases and J lost 4 bases. In nucleotides, the CDR3 is TGCAGTGCTAGAACCGGGACAGAGAATCAGCCCCAGCATTTT. Residues: CSARTGTENQPQHF.

The chain is built from TRBV19 and TRBJ2-7, with 9 bases matching TRBD2. With V trimmed by 5 bases and J by 7 bases, 6 bases remained unmatched. CDR1 and CDR2 (germline): LNHDA, SQIVND (reference sequence). The CDR3 totals 13 residues. The CDR3 spells CASSVAGVGEQYF. CDR3 DNA: TGTGCCAGTAGTGTAGCGGGAGTTGGGGAGCAGTACTTC.

This clonotype was seen once. The chain carries TRBV19 and TRBJ1-1; 7 nucleotides match TRBD1. With 8 bases clipped from V and 7 bases from J, the junction kept 13 bases outside the gene matches. The CDR3 totals 14 residues. Germline V gene data show CDR1 as LNHDA and CDR2 as SQIVND (reference sequence). The CDR3 sequence is CASQDRNSLLEAFF. As DNA, the CDR3 is TGTGCCAGTCAGGACAGGAACAGCCTACTTGAAGCTTTCTTT.

V gene TRBV19 combines with J gene TRBJ1-3; D is undetermined. Germline loops: CDR1 LNHDA, CDR2 SQIVND (reference sequence). V gave up 7 bases and J gave up 0 bases, with 7 bases separating them. The CDR3 loop spans 13 amino acids. CDR3 protein: CASTPYSGNTIYF. The DNA for the CDR3 is TGTGCCAGTACACCTTACTCTGGAAACACCATATATTTT.

The genes are TRBV3-1 and TRBJ1-5; TRBD1 matches 7 bases. The CDR3 runs to 14 residues. Germline CDR1 and CDR2: LGHDT and YNNKEL (reference sequence). After removal of 4 bases from V and 8 bases from J, the junction contained 8 bases not matched to a gene. The CDR3 is CASSPRQGGEPQHF. CDR3 nucleotides: TGTGCCAGCAGCCCCCGACAGGGTGGAGAGCCCCAGCATTTT.

In this sample, this clonotype is hyperexpanded. CDR3 sequence: CASKGLGETQYF. The CDR3 DNA reads as TGTGCCAGCAAGGGGCTGGGGGAGACCCAGTACTTC. The chain combines TRBV6-1 with TRBJ2-5; D may be TRBD1 (5 bases). This CDR3 region has 12 residues. V was trimmed by 7 bases and J by 5 bases, leaving 11 bases between them. Germline V gives CDR1 MNHNS, CDR2 SASEGT.

This clonotype was seen a single time. The V gene is TRBV24-1, the J gene TRBJ2-1; 9 nucleotides agree with TRBD2. The length of the CDR3 is 16 residues. J was trimmed by 5 bases and V by 4 bases; bases with no gene match: 8. Germline assignment: CDR1 KGHDR and CDR2 SFDVKD. The CDR3 is CATSETGTSMHNEQFF. In DNA, the CDR3 is TGTGCCACCAGTGAGACCGGGACTAGCATGCACAATGAGCAGTTCTTC.

The J gene is TRBJ2-2, the V gene TRBV6-5, with D unclear. The germline CDR1 and CDR2 sequences are MNHEY and SVGAGI. Trimming removed 0 bases at V and 0 bases at J, with 5 bases between. This CDR3 comprises 15 residues. CDR3 DNA sequence: TGTGCCAGCAGTTACTCCGGCTCGAACACCGGGGAGCTGTTTTTT. Translation: CASSYSGSNTGELFF.

The chain is built from TRBV6-1 and TRBJ2-1, with unresolved D. CDR3 length: 13 amino acids. Germline V gene lookup returns CDR1 MNHNS and CDR2 SASEGT. V gave up 1 base and J gave up 6 bases, with 7 bases separating them. CDR3 residues: CASSEGSFNEQFF. The CDR3 DNA is TGTGCCAGCAGTGAAGGGAGTTTCAATGAGCAGTTCTTC.

The rearrangement joins TRBV20-1 to TRBJ2-5; no firm D call. The germline gives CDR1 DFQATT, CDR2 SNEGSKA (reference sequence). The CDR3 loop spans 12 amino acids. V lost 5 bases to trimming and J lost 1 base, with 8 bases between them. CDR3 sequence: CSAEVVQETQYF. In nucleotides, the CDR3 is TGCAGTGCTGAGGTAGTCCAAGAGACCCAGTACTTC.

The gene calls are TRBV19 and TRBJ1-2, with no clear D. Per germline, CDR1 LNHDA and CDR2 SQIVND (reference sequence). The CDR3 has 12 amino acids. The V end was cut by 3 bases, the J end by 8 bases, with 10 bases between. The CDR3 here is CASSISLGGYTF. The CDR3 bases are TGTGCCAGTAGTATCTCCCTCGGGGGCTACACCTTC.

The rearrangement uses TRBV27 and TRBJ1-6; the D is unclear. This CDR3 has 12 amino acids. CDR1 is MNHEY and CDR2 is SMNVEV in the germline V gene (reference sequence). V shed 1 base and J shed 8 bases, with 3 bases lying between them. The CDR3 here is CASSLWDSPLHF. The DNA for the CDR3 is TGTGCCAGCAGTTTATGGGATTCACCCCTCCACTTT.

The V call is TRBV5-1, the J call TRBJ2-5; 9 bases line up with TRBD1. This CDR3 spans 15 amino acids. V shed 3 bases, J shed 5 bases, and the junction held 8 bases outside the gene matches. Germline V lookup: CDR1 SGHRS, CDR2 YFSETQ. In DNA, the CDR3 is TGCGCCAGCAGCTCCGGGACAGGGCGTGAGGAGACCCAGTACTTC. As protein: CASSSGTGREETQYF.

The chain uses TRBV19 and TRBJ2-5; D is unclear. Trimming shortened V by 3 bases and J by 0 bases, and 5 bases separated the two germline ends. Germline V gives CDR1 LNHDA, CDR2 SQIVND (reference sequence). CDR3 size: 13 residues. CDR3 in amino acids: CASSIRYQETQYF. The CDR3 nucleotides read TGTGCCAGTAGTATTAGGTACCAAGAGACCCAGTACTTC.

This clonotype was counted a single time. The rearrangement joins TRBV9 to TRBJ2-1; TRBD1 aligns across 9 bases. CDR3 length: 16 amino acids. CDR1 is SGDLS, CDR2 YYNGEE, per germline. Germline trimming cut 0 bases from V and 6 bases from J; bases unmatched to any gene: 7. The CDR3 sequence: CASSVAVTGGLNEQFF. The CDR3 DNA reads as TGTGCCAGCAGCGTAGCTGTGACAGGGGGACTCAATGAGCAGTTCTTC.

The rearrangement joins TRBV18 to TRBJ2-2; 7 bases are shared with TRBD2. V lost 2 bases, J lost 7 bases, and 10 bases stayed unmatched. Germline lookup yields CDR1 KGHSH and CDR2 LQKENI. The CDR3 has 16 amino acids. In DNA, the CDR3 is TGTGCCAGCTCACCAATTTCGAGCGGGATAGACGGGGAGCTGTTTTTT. Translated, it gives CASSPISSGIDGELFF.